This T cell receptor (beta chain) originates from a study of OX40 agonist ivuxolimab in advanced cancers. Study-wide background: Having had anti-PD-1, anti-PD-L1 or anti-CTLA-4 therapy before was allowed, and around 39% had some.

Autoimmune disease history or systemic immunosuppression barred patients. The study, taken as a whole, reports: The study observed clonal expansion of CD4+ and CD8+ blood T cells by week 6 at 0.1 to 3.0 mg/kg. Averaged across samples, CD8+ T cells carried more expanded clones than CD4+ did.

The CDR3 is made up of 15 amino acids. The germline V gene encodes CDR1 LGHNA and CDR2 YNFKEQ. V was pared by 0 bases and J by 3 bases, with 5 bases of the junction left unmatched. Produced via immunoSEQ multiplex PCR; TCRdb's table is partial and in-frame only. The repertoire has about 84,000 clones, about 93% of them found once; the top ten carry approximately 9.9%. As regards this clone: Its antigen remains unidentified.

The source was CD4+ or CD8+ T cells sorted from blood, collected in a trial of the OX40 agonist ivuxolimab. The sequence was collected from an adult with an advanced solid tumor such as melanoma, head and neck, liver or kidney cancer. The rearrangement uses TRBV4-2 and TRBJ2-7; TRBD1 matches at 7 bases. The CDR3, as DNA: TGTGCCAGCAGCCAAGAGCCGGGACAGTACTACGAGCAGTACTTC. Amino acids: CASSQEPGQYYEQYF.